A single sample is the source of the 28 T cell receptor beta chains below, sequenced in a study of shared clonotypes between healthy human individuals. Some clones are missing from TCRdb's copy, which holds only in-frame ones; the method was immunoSEQ multiplex PCR. The table has 2 million to 2.5 million clones, 80% to 95% seen once; the top ten hold about 0.36%. Sequences were obtained from naive CD4+ T cells from PBMCs. As for subset: CD45RA+ positively selected. These receptors were taken from a man aged 18 to 29 in good health. Some clones in this sample may be carry-over from other donors' samples.

The chain couples TRBV2 to TRBJ2-6; no reliable D call. V was pared by 6 bases and J by 0 bases, with 6 bases between. Germline V gene lookup returns CDR1 SNHLY and CDR2 FYNNEI. CDR3 length: 14 amino acids. This chain's CDR3 is CASRWSSGANVLTF. CDR3 coding DNA: TGTGCCAGCAGATGGAGCTCTGGGGCCAACGTCCTGACTTTC.

The chain recombines TRBV5-1 with TRBJ2-1; the match to TRBD2 covers 16 bases. The CDR3 covers 17 residues. Germline CDR1 and CDR2: SGHRS and YFSETQ. With V trimmed by 4 bases and J by 7 bases, 8 bases remained unmatched. For the CDR3, the DNA is TGCGCCAGCAGCGCGGGACTAGCGGGAGGGAGGGGGAATGAGCAGTTCTTC. Translation: CASSAGLAGGRGNEQFF.

The chain employs TRBV20-1 and TRBJ1-2; D remains unclear. Germline CDR1 is DFQATT and CDR2 is SNEGSKA (reference sequence). V dropped 6 bases and J dropped 0 bases, with 5 bases sitting between them. This CDR3 comprises 11 residues. This chain's CDR3 is CSAATNYGYTF. CDR3 in DNA: TGCAGTGCGGCCACTAACTATGGCTACACCTTC.

The chain links TRBV5-4 to TRBJ2-2, with 7 nucleotides matching TRBD1. Germline assignment: CDR1 SGHNT and CDR2 YYREEE (reference sequence). This CDR3 spans 17 amino acids. Trimming cost V 4 bases and J 0 bases; bases outside gene matches: 9. The CDR3 nucleotides are TGTGCCAGCAGCAAATCTTACAGGGGAACGAACACCGGGGAGCTGTTTTTT. Translating gives CASSKSYRGTNTGELFF.

The rearrangement uses TRBV27 and TRBJ1-1; no clear D gene. V was clipped by 3 bases and J by 4 bases, with 12 bases between them. This CDR3 comprises 14 residues. Germline values: CDR1 MNHEY, CDR2 SMNVEV (reference sequence). CDR3 DNA: TGTGCCAGCAGTTTCCGTCCAAGGGCCACTGAAGCTTTCTTT. Translated: CASSFRPRATEAFF.

J is TRBJ1-4 and V is TRBV25-1; D not resolved. The CDR3 consists of 15 residues. V lost 0 bases and J lost 6, with 11 bases in between. The germline V gene has CDR1 MGHDK and CDR2 SYGVNS. Here the CDR3 DNA reads TGTGCCAGCAGTGAATATTCCGGCGGCGATGAAAAACTGTTTTTT. Its translation is CASSEYSGGDEKLFF. Based on the CDR3 plus reference TRBV25-1 and TRBJ1-4, the full variable domain is EADIYQTPRYLVIGTGKKITLECSQTMGHDKMYWYQQDPGMELHLIHYSYGVNSTEKGDLSSESTVSRIRTEHFPLTLESARPSHTSQYLCASSEYSGGDEKLFFGSGTQLSVL.

This chain connects TRBV2 to TRBJ1-2; TRBD1 aligns across 10 bases. Germline V gives CDR1 SNHLY, CDR2 FYNNEI. The CDR3 sequence is 14 residues long. The V and J ends lost 4 bases and 6 bases, in that order; junction bases with no gene match: 5. CDR3 loop: CASSGTGTGDGYTF. The CDR3 coding sequence is TGTGCCAGCAGTGGAACCGGGACAGGGGATGGCTACACCTTC.

The gene calls are TRBV28 and TRBJ2-5; weak D call: TRBD2 (6 bases). CDR1 and CDR2 from the germline V gene are MDHEN and SYDVKM. Trimming cost V 6 bases and J 11 bases, with 13 bases left between them. The length of the CDR3 is 11 residues. The CDR3 region has the DNA TGTGCCAGCAGCTGGTCCCGGGAGCAGTACTTC. Residues: CASSWSREQYF.

The chain carries TRBV28 and TRBJ2-2; D might be TRBD1 (6 bases). V shed 4 bases and J shed 5 bases, with 14 bases lying between them. The CDR3 spans 15 residues. Germline V gene lookup returns CDR1 MDHEN and CDR2 SYDVKM. The CDR3 protein is CASSSGTYRTGELFF. DNA for the CDR3: TGTGCCAGCAGTTCTGGGACATATAGGACCGGGGAGCTGTTTTTT.

This chain joins TRBV7-2 and TRBJ2-1, with D possibly called TRBD1 or TRBD2 (7 bases each). The V gene lost 5 bases and the J gene lost 15 bases, with 23 bases spanning the gap. The CDR3 is 14 residues long. Per the germline V gene, CDR1 is SGHTA and CDR2 is FQGNSA. The CDR3 spells CASSPRGRDSARFF. Written as DNA, the CDR3 is TGTGCCAGCAGCCCGCGGGGGCGGGACAGTGCCCGGTTCTTC.

The gene calls are TRBV11-2 and TRBJ2-7; no definite D call. Germline lookup yields CDR1 SGHAT and CDR2 FQNNGV. V lost 3 bases to trimming and J lost 2 bases, with 8 bases between them. CDR3 length: 13 residues. CDR3: CASSFSTAYEQYF. The CDR3 nucleotides read TGTGCCAGCAGCTTCTCTACCGCCTACGAGCAGTACTTC.

The V call is TRBV6-4, the J call TRBJ2-7; TRBD2 might be the D (5 bases). Looked up from germline, CDR1 is MRHNA and CDR2 is SNTAGT. V was cut by 3 bases and J by 7 bases, with 19 bases left in between. This CDR3 spans 15 amino acids. The CDR3 is CASSEIPSPVGEQYF. Here the CDR3 DNA reads TGTGCCAGCAGTGAGATTCCTAGCCCAGTGGGGGAGCAGTACTTC.

This clone was observed once. This rearrangement joins TRBV5-5 to TRBJ2-1, with D perhaps being TRBD1 or TRBD2 (6 bases each). The CDR3 length is 13 residues. Germline values: CDR1 SGHKS, CDR2 YYEKEE (reference sequence). V was clipped by 2 bases and J by 7 bases, with 10 bases between them. Written as DNA, the CDR3 is TGTGCCAGCAGCTTCAGAGGGGGGAATGAGCAGTTCTTC. Residues: CASSFRGGNEQFF.

The V and J genes are TRBV9 and TRBJ2-1; 13 bases match TRBD2. Germline assignment: CDR1 SGDLS and CDR2 YYNGEE. The CDR3 extends over 19 amino acids. V trimming: 3 bases; J trimming: 3 bases; junction bases outside the gene matches: 12. For the CDR3, the DNA is TGTGCCAGCAGCGCCAGGCCAGGGGGGACTAGCGGGAACTACAATGAGCAGTTCTTC. Its protein product is CASSARPGGTSGNYNEQFF. Full variable domain (missing parts from reference TRBV9 and TRBJ2-1): DSGVTQTPKHLITATGQRVTLRCSPRSGDLSVYWYQQSLDQGLQFLIQYYNGEERAKGNILERFSAQQFPDLHSELNLSSLELGDSALYFCASSARPGGTSGNYNEQFFGPGTRLTVL.

The genes are TRBV5-1 and TRBJ1-4, with D possibly being TRBD1 (6 bases). The ends were cut back, 1 base at V and 6 bases at J, with 10 bases in the middle. This CDR3 is 14 amino acids long. The germline gives CDR1 SGHRS, CDR2 YFSETQ. The CDR3 sequence is CASSLLAGDEKLFF. CDR3 coding DNA: TGCGCCAGCAGCTTGTTGGCAGGGGATGAAAAACTGTTTTTT.

This clone showed up just a few times. The chain couples TRBV15 to TRBJ2-1; possibly TRBD2 for D (5 bases). The CDR3 runs 13 residues. The V and J ends lost 0 bases and 10 bases respectively, with 10 bases between them. CDR1 LNHNV and CDR2 YYDKDF come from the germline V gene (reference sequence). The CDR3 nucleotides are TGTGCCACCAGCAGAGATCCCGAGGGAGAGCAGTTCTTC. This translates into CATSRDPEGEQFF. The entire variable domain, with the rest obtained from reference TRBV15 and TRBJ2-1, is as follows: DAMVIQNPRYQVTQFGKPVTLSCSQTLNHNVMYWYQQKSSQAPKLLFHYYDKDFNNEADTPDNFQSRRPNTSFCFLDIRSPGLGDTAMYLCATSRDPEGEQFFGPGTRLTVL.

The V gene is TRBV2, the J gene TRBJ2-7, with 12 bases fitting TRBD1. The CDR3 sequence is 15 residues long. Trimming removed 8 bases from V and 5 bases from J; junction bases left unmatched: 10. Germline values: CDR1 SNHLY, CDR2 FYNNEI. The CDR3 is CASGRDRGRRDEQYF. DNA for the CDR3: TGTGCCAGCGGGCGGGACAGGGGGCGTCGGGACGAGCAGTACTTC.

J is TRBJ1-5 and V is TRBV28, with D uncertain. Germline CDR1 reads MDHEN; CDR2 reads SYDVKM. Trimming cost V 8 bases and J 3 bases, with 17 bases left between them. This CDR3 comprises 15 residues. The CDR3 here is CASGWLPTLNQPQHF. CDR3 nucleotide sequence: TGTGCCAGCGGTTGGCTCCCAACCCTCAATCAGCCCCAGCATTTT.

As to this clone: This CDR3 is also generated by other DNA sequences in the sample. This rearrangement joins TRBV9 to TRBJ2-1; 7 bases are shared with TRBD2. The CDR3 has 15 amino acids. V lost 0 bases, J lost 3 bases, and 3 bases stayed unmatched. The germline gives CDR1 SGDLS, CDR2 YYNGEE. The DNA for the CDR3 is TGTGCCAGCAGCGTAGTCGGCGGGAGCTACAATGAGCAGTTCTTC. Its protein is CASSVVGGSYNEQFF.

The V gene is TRBV9, the J gene TRBJ2-1; the D gene is possibly TRBD2 (6 bases). Germline CDR1 reads SGDLS; CDR2 reads YYNGEE. Trimming removed 5 bases at V and 7 bases at J, with 10 bases between. The CDR3 contains 12 residues. The DNA for the CDR3 is TGTGCCAGCAGGGGACGGGAGAATGAGCAGTTCTTC. Encoded protein: CASRGRENEQFF.

This chain links TRBV30 with TRBJ2-4; D is ambiguous. V was pared by 0 bases and J by 6 bases, with 12 bases between. The CDR3 totals 14 residues. CDR1 and CDR2 from the germline V gene are GTSNPN and SVGIG (reference sequence). In DNA, the CDR3 is TGTGCCTGGAGTGTACGGGCAGTGGTAAACATTCAGTACTTC. Its translation is CAWSVRAVVNIQYF.

This clone has just one count. CDR3: CASSLSGTGVETQYF. The CDR3 bases are TGTGCCAGCAGCCTGTCCGGGACAGGGGTGGAGACCCAGTACTTC. The rearrangement links TRBV11-3 to TRBJ2-5, with 10 bases that match TRBD1. V trimming: 5 bases; J trimming: 5 bases; junction bases outside the gene matches: 8. The CDR3 is 15 amino acids. Germline V gives CDR1 SGHNT, CDR2 YENEEA.

The V gene is TRBV18, the J gene TRBJ1-2; possibly TRBD1 for D (6 bases). The V gene lost 0 bases and the J gene lost 8 bases, with 19 bases spanning the gap. CDR1 is KGHSH, CDR2 LQKENI, per germline. The CDR3 covers 16 residues. The CDR3 loop is CASSPPPIQGMGGYTF. The CDR3 DNA reads as TGTGCCAGCTCACCACCCCCAATCCAGGGGATGGGAGGCTACACCTTC.

The rearrangement uses TRBV27 and TRBJ2-7, with 8 bases lining up with TRBD1. CDR1 and CDR2 (germline): MNHEY, SMNVEV (reference sequence). Trimming cost V 7 bases and J 2 bases; bases outside gene matches: 22. This CDR3 has 19 residues. The CDR3 reads CASKPPRGQGGGNAYEQYF. Here the CDR3 DNA reads TGTGCCAGCAAACCCCCGAGAGGACAGGGTGGGGGCAACGCCTACGAGCAGTACTTC.

The chain recombines TRBV6-6 with TRBJ2-1; tentatively, D is TRBD2 (6 bases). Looked up from germline, CDR1 is MNHNY and CDR2 is SVGAGI (reference sequence). The CDR3 length is 15 residues. V lost 7 bases, J lost 5 bases, and 18 bases lay in between. As DNA, the CDR3 is TGTGCCAGCACTAAGGTCGGGACTCCAAACAATGAGCAGTTCTTC. It is translated as CASTKVGTPNNEQFF.

CDR3 in DNA: TGTGCCAGCAGCTTCCGACAGGGCTACCAAGAGACCCAGTACTTC. Protein: CASSFRQGYQETQYF. This chain links TRBV7-2 with TRBJ2-5; 7 bases fit TRBD1. Germline lookup yields CDR1 SGHTA and CDR2 FQGNSA. This CDR3 has 15 amino acids. V shed 3 bases, J shed 0 bases, and the junction held 4 bases outside the gene matches.

The gene calls are TRBV5-5 and TRBJ2-4; weak D call: TRBD2 (6 bases). V lost 7 bases to trimming and J lost 1 base, with 12 bases between them. The germline V gene encodes CDR1 SGHKS and CDR2 YYEKEE (reference sequence). The length of the CDR3 is 14 residues. In DNA, the CDR3 is TGTGCCAGCGTGGGCGGGACTGCCAAAAACATTCAGTACTTC. Its translation: CASVGGTAKNIQYF.

CDR3 sequence: CASSRPGGGGTDTQYF. Written as DNA, the CDR3 is TGTGCCAGCAGTCGTCCCGGGGGGGGAGGCACAGATACGCAGTATTTT. The chain recombines TRBV27 with TRBJ2-3; 8 bases align to TRBD2. CDR3 size: 16 residues. CDR1 MNHEY and CDR2 SMNVEV come from the germline V gene (reference sequence). Losses at the gene ends were 5 bases for V and 1 base for J; bases not matched to a gene: 8.